This TCR beta chain is drawn from a study of cytomegalovirus exposure and HLA in healthy donors. This CDR3 is built from 15 residues. The germline V gene has CDR1 LGHNA and CDR2 YNFKEQ. Trimming removed 6 bases from V and 1 base from J; junction bases left unmatched: 1. General study results and limits: An analysis that came later showed most CMV-associated TCR beta chains appearing HLA-restricted. HLA allele associations emerged for 15,000 to 20,000 TCR beta sequences in a later analysis, at 0.05 false discovery rate.

This PCR relied on a set of 60 Vbeta primers and 13 Jbeta primers. TCRdb's copy holds only in-frame clones and misses some; the assay was immunoSEQ multiplex PCR. The repertoire includes roughly 120,000 clones, 67% of them detected once, and roughly 8.3% sits in the top ten. This clone was seen a few times. Its antigen is undetermined. This receptor was identified in a man aged 18 to 35 in good health and CMV-seropositive. Input material: PBMCs. This rearrangement joins TRBV4-2 to TRBJ2-1; TRBD2 matches 12 bases. The chain's CDR3 is CASSLAGGSYNEQFF. The CDR3 DNA sequence: TGTGCCAGCAGTCTAGCGGGGGGGTCCTACAATGAGCAGTTCTTC.